This T cell receptor (beta chain) was found in a study of human T cells and chemical hapten exposure. Study in general: All patients underwent weekly scalp dosing with diphenylcyclopropenone for the full roughly 25-week study.

Germline V gives CDR1 LGHNA, CDR2 YNFKEQ. The CDR3 extends over 16 amino acids. Losses at the gene ends were 0 bases for V and 2 bases for J; bases not matched to a gene: 1. Individual cDNA molecules received unique molecular identifiers in the library. One entry per CDR3 protein results from TCRdb running MiXCR on the RACE reads. The sample carries 350,000 to 450,000 distinct CDR3 sequences, 4% to 6% recorded once. Time point given: pre-sensitization, week 0. Specified treatment: therapeutic diphenylcyclopropenone sensitization with weekly scalp DPC. Findings and caveats of the study: There were significantly more large CDR3 similarity clusters among expanded TCRs than among controls.

This clonotype was counted many times. Its target is unknown. This chain joins TRBV4-2 and TRBJ2-1, with 10 bases aligning to TRBD2. The sequencing here drew on whole blood, taken in connection with sensitization to the hapten diphenylcyclopropenone (DPC). The receptor was derived from a woman in her 50s with alopecia areata. Some clones in this sample may be carry-over from other donors' samples. The CDR3 loop reads CASSQELAGAYNEQFF. The DNA for the CDR3 is TGTGCCAGCAGCCAAGAGCTAGCGGGGGCCTACAATGAGCAGTTCTTC.